The 21 T cell receptor beta chains below were found in one sample sequenced in a study of T cell repertoires in cytomegalovirus infection. TCRdb reprocessed the reads via MiXCR and lists one record per CDR3 protein. The sample includes about 920,000 distinct CDR3 sequences, approximately 33% of them seen just once. Their antigens remain unidentified. Here the sequenced sample was cultured CD8+ T cells from PBMCs, taken from culture after CMV antigen stimulation. The receptor source for this set is a human donor in good health (CMV status not recorded). Some clones in this sample may be carry-over from other donors' samples.

The V call is TRBV11-1, the J call TRBJ2-7; D is possibly TRBD1 (5 bases). Between the trimmed V and J ends, which lost 5 bases and 3 bases, there was a span of 11 bases. The CDR3 sequence is 13 residues long. The germline V gene encodes CDR1 SGHAT and CDR2 FQDESV (reference sequence). The CDR3 nucleotides read TGTGCCAGCAGCCCACGACAGCACTACGAGCAGTACGTC. As protein: CASSPRQHYEQYV.

Many counts were recorded for this clonotype. The V gene is TRBV7-9, the J gene TRBJ1-6, with D tentatively TRBD1 (6 bases). CDR3 length: 17 amino acids. Germline V gives CDR1 SEHNR, CDR2 FQNEAQ (reference sequence). V gave up 4 bases and J gave up 11 bases, with 24 bases separating them. CDR3 residues: CASSSYRDAASGAPLHF. In DNA, the CDR3 is TGTGCCAGCAGCTCCTACAGGGATGCGGCTTCAGGAGCACCCCTCCACTTT.

The chain uses TRBV29-1 and TRBJ1-2, with 9 positions matching TRBD1. The CDR3 contains 14 residues. Germline loops: CDR1 SQVTM, CDR2 ANQGSEA. V was pared by 8 bases and J by 0 bases, with 7 bases of the junction left unmatched. CDR3 sequence: CSIPGQGTNYGYTF. The CDR3 DNA follows: TGCAGCATACCGGGACAGGGTACTAACTATGGCTACACCTTC.

Only a few counts were recorded for this clonotype. The chain carries TRBV27 and TRBJ2-7; a weak D match, TRBD1 (7 bases). V gave up 3 bases and J gave up 2 bases, with 14 bases separating them. CDR3 length: 15 residues. From germline, CDR1 is MNHEY and CDR2 SMNVEV (reference sequence). In nucleotides, the CDR3 is TGTGCCAGCAGTTTGATGGAGGGGGCAACCTACGAGCAGTACTTC. Protein sequence: CASSLMEGATYEQYF.

DNA for the CDR3: TGTGCCAGCAGCCACCGGGACAGGGTTTATGAGACCCAGTACTTC. It encodes CASSHRDRVYETQYF. The rearrangement links TRBV27 to TRBJ2-5; TRBD1 aligns across 9 bases. Germline CDR1 and CDR2: MNHEY and SMNVEV (reference sequence). With V trimmed by 6 bases and J by 5 bases, 10 bases remained unmatched. This CDR3 has 15 amino acids.

The rearrangement uses TRBV27 and TRBJ2-1; D not resolved. The CDR3 has 15 amino acids. V was cut by 10 bases and J by 4 bases, with 20 bases left in between. Germline lookup yields CDR1 MNHEY and CDR2 SMNVEV (reference sequence). The CDR3 here is CANSPTPLGYNEQFF. In DNA, the CDR3 is TGTGCCAACAGCCCCACCCCGTTGGGATACAATGAGCAGTTCTTC.

This clonotype has just a few counts. The V gene is TRBV6-6, the J gene TRBJ1-2, with a tentative D call TRBD1 (5 bases). The V end lost 2 bases, the J end lost 2 bases, and 9 bases lay between the germline ends. In germline, CDR1 is MNHNY, CDR2 SVGAGI (reference sequence). CDR3 length: 14 amino acids. This chain's CDR3 is CASSYTDSNYGYTF. CDR3 DNA sequence: TGTGCCAGCAGTTACACTGACAGCAACTATGGCTACACCTTC.

This clonotype was seen repeatedly, ten times or more. This chain uses TRBV6-1 with TRBJ1-1; D gene ambiguous. Looked up from germline, CDR1 is MNHNS and CDR2 is SASEGT. Trimming stripped 3 bases from V and 0 bases from J, with 20 bases between. CDR3 length: 18 amino acids. Here the CDR3 reads CASSDPIGHQSMNTEAFF. For the CDR3, the DNA is TGTGCCAGCAGTGACCCTATTGGGCACCAATCGATGAACACTGAAGCTTTCTTT.

The rearrangement uses TRBV28 and TRBJ1-2; unclear D gene. Germline CDR1 reads MDHEN; CDR2 reads SYDVKM. This CDR3 has 13 residues. The ends were cut back, 5 bases at V and 2 bases at J, with 9 bases in the middle. The CDR3 region has the DNA TGTGCCAGCAGTCTTCCCAGCAACTATGGCTACACCTTC. Its translation: CASSLPSNYGYTF.

This clonotype was counted only a few times. This chain uses TRBV5-4 with TRBJ2-3, with a weak D call TRBD1 (5 bases). The CDR3 covers 15 residues. V was cut by 3 bases and J by 2 bases, with 13 bases left in between. The V gene's germline CDR1 is SGHNT and CDR2 YYREEE (reference sequence). The CDR3 DNA reads TGTGCCAGCAGCTCGACAGTAGCACCCACAGATACGCAGTATTTT. This translates into CASSSTVAPTDTQYF. Supplemented by reference TRBV5-4 and TRBJ2-3, the full variable domain reads ETGVTQSPTHLIKTRGQQVTLRCSSQSGHNTVSWYQQALGQGPQFIFQYYREEENGRGNFPPRFSGLQFPNYSSELNVNALELDDSALYLCASSSTVAPTDTQYFGPGTRLTVL.

The chain links TRBV15 to TRBJ2-1, with 7 bases aligning to TRBD1. The V gene end was trimmed by 3 bases and the J gene end by 4 bases; junction bases not matched to a gene: 9. The germline gives CDR1 LNHNV, CDR2 YYDKDF (reference sequence). This CDR3 region has 16 residues. CDR3 coding DNA: TGTGCCACCAGCAGGGAGAGGGGGCGGAATTACAATGAGCAGTTCTTC. Protein: CATSRERGRNYNEQFF.

A few counts support this clonotype. CDR3 amino acids: CAVQGGITEAFF. CDR3 DNA sequence: TGTGCCGTCCAGGGGGGCATCACTGAAGCTTTCTTT. V gene TRBV6-6 combines with J gene TRBJ1-1; 7 bases align to TRBD1. V lost 11 bases, J lost 4 bases, and 7 bases stayed unmatched. The germline CDR1 and CDR2 sequences are MNHNY and SVGAGI (reference sequence). This CDR3 spans 12 amino acids.

The table lists this clonotype with a few counts. The chain uses TRBV7-6 and TRBJ1-1; 11 positions agree with TRBD1. V was clipped by 5 bases and J by 5 bases; unmatched bases: 10. Germline lookup yields CDR1 SGHVS and CDR2 FNYEAQ. This CDR3 spans 16 amino acids. The CDR3 loop is CASSPGQGAYRTEAFF. The CDR3 DNA reads TGTGCCAGCAGCCCAGGACAGGGGGCATATAGGACTGAAGCTTTCTTT.

This clonotype was observed many times. This rearrangement joins TRBV7-2 to TRBJ2-3; 9 bases are shared with TRBD2. V lost 3 bases, J lost 5 bases, and 6 bases stayed unmatched. Germline-derived CDR1 and CDR2 are SGHTA and FQGNSA. CDR3 length equals 15 residues. The CDR3 protein is CASSFSGGGIDTQYF. CDR3 bases: TGTGCCAGCAGCTTTAGCGGGGGTGGGATAGATACGCAGTATTTT.

The chain is built from TRBV6-6 and TRBJ1-3; 7 nucleotides line up with TRBD1. J lost 3 bases, V lost 5 bases, and 4 bases had no gene match. Germline lookup yields CDR1 MNHNY and CDR2 SVGAGI (reference sequence). This CDR3 region has 14 residues. CDR3 nucleotide sequence: TGTGCCAGCAGTCAGACAGGGATTGGAAACACCATATATTTT. It codes for CASSQTGIGNTIYF.

At least ten counts were recorded for this clonotype. The V gene is TRBV7-6, the J gene TRBJ1-2; D ambiguous. Trimming stripped 0 bases from V and 2 bases from J, with 13 bases between. This CDR3 comprises 16 residues. CDR1 and CDR2 (germline): SGHVS, FNYEAQ. CDR3: CASSLAEGRGNYGYTF. The CDR3 DNA sequence: TGTGCCAGCAGCTTAGCTGAGGGCCGTGGGAACTATGGCTACACCTTC.

V and J are TRBV7-6 and TRBJ2-5, with D perhaps assigned TRBD1 or TRBD2 (7 bases each). The CDR3 spans 15 residues. CDR1 and CDR2 from the germline V gene are SGHVS and FNYEAQ. V gave up 5 bases and J gave up 4 bases, with 17 bases separating them. This chain's CDR3 is CASSLRGGGIETQYF. The CDR3, as DNA: TGTGCCAGCAGCCTCAGGGGGGGGGGTATAGAGACCCAGTACTTC.

The sample holds a few counts of this clonotype. The chain is built from TRBV3-1 and TRBJ1-2, with D perhaps TRBD1 (5 bases). The V gene lost 0 bases and the J gene lost 8 bases, with 16 bases spanning the gap. Per the germline V gene, CDR1 is LGHDT and CDR2 is YNNKEL (reference sequence). CDR3 size: 15 residues. The CDR3 region has the DNA TGTGCCAGCAGCCAAGATCTTACTGGGGCTCGGGGCTACACCTTC. It yields the protein CASSQDLTGARGYTF. Combining the CDR3 with reference TRBV3-1 and TRBJ1-2 gives the whole variable domain DTAVSQTPKYLVTQMGNDKSIKCEQNLGHDTMYWYKQDSKKFLKIMFSYNNKELIINETVPNRFSPKSPDKAHLNLHINSLELGDSAVYFCASSQDLTGARGYTFGSGTRLTVV.

Remarks on this clonotype: This may come from a read error, since a much larger clone is one base off. The chain has TRBV7-6 and TRBJ2-6; TRBD1 might be the D (5 bases). Germline V gene sequence: CDR1 SGHVS, CDR2 FNYEAQ. The CDR3 length is 19 residues. The CDR3 protein is CASSLWPAKAFSGANALTF. In DNA, the CDR3 is TGTGCCAGCAGCTTGTGGCCGGCCAAAGCATTCTCTGGGGCCAACGCCCTGACTTTC.

The table lists this clonotype with a few counts. The chain links TRBV27 to TRBJ1-2; weak D call: TRBD1 (5 bases). Germline V gene sequence: CDR1 MNHEY, CDR2 SMNVEV (reference sequence). The CDR3 runs to 14 residues. V was shortened by 5 bases and J by 3 bases, with 13 bases between the two germline ends. The CDR3 reads CASSPTDKDYGYTF. The CDR3 bases are TGTGCCAGCAGTCCGACAGACAAAGACTATGGCTACACCTTC.

The genes are TRBV7-4 and TRBJ1-2; no definite D call. The CDR3 consists of 14 residues. The germline V gene has CDR1 SGHVT and CDR2 SQSDAQ. V lost 1 base and J 1 base, leaving 7 bases between the germline ends. The CDR3 DNA reads as TGTGCCAGCAGCTTAGGAGACTTTAACTATGGCTACACCTTC. This translates into CASSLGDFNYGYTF.